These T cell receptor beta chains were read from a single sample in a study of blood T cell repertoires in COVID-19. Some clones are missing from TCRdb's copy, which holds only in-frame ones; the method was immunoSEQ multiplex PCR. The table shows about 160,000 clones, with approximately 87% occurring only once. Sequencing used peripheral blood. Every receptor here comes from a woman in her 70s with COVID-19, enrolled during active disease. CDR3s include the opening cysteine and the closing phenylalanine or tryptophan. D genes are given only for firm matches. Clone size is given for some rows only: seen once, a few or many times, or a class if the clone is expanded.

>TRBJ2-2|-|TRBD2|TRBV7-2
CASSFRGGLSTGELFF
TGTGCCAGCAGCTTTCGGGGGGGCCTGAGCACCGGGGAGCTGTTTTTT
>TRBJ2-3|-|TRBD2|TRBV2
CASSRAGAYTDTQYF
TGTGCCAGCAGCCGAGCGGGGGCCTACACAGATACGCAGTATTTT
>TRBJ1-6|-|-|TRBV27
CASSPEPDSSYNSPLHF
TGTGCCAGCAGTCCAGAGCCGGACAGCTCCTATAATTCACCCCTCCACTTT
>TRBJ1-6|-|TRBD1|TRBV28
CASIFGDRLYNSPLHF
TGTGCCAGCATCTTCGGGGACAGGCTGTATAATTCACCCCTCCACTTT
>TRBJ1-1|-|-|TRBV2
CASRSGGNTEAFF
TGTGCCAGCAGGTCCGGGGGGAACACTGAAGCTTTCTTT
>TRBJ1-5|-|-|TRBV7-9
CASSLGPTEGGPQHF
TGTGCCAGCAGCTTAGGTCCGACCGAGGGCGGGCCCCAGCATTTT
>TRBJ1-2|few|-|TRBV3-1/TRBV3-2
CASSQDSGAVGYTF
TGTGCCAGCAGCCAAGACAGTGGGGCCGTTGGCTACACCTTC
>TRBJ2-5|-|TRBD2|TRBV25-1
CASSDARVSSGQETQYF
TGTGCCAGCAGTGATGCTCGGGTGTCTAGCGGTCAAGAGACCCAGTACTTC
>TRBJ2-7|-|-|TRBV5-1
CASSLLAAYEQYF
TGCGCCAGCAGCTTACTAGCCGCCTACGAGCAGTACTTC
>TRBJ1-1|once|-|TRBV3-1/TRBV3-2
CASSLRGGMNTEAFF
TGTGCCAGCAGCCTGAGAGGGGGTATGAACACTGAAGCTTTCTTT
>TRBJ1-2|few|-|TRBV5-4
CASSLVVTGKGGYTF
TGTGCCAGCAGCTTGGTTGTAACCGGGAAGGGTGGCTACACCTTC
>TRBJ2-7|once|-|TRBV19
CASSIDHVGTSRYEQYF
TGTGCCAGTAGTATAGATCATGTTGGGACAAGTCGGTACGAGCAGTACTTC
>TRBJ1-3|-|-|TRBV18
CASSPPPAGFSGNTIYF
TGTGCCAGCTCACCACCGCCAGCCGGGTTCTCTGGAAACACCATATATTTT
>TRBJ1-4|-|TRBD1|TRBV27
CATLDRDRGGSEKLFF
TGTGCCACCCTTGACCGGGACAGGGGAGGAAGTGAAAAACTGTTTTTT
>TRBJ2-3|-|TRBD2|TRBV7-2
CASSLVRGGADTQYF
TGTGCCAGCAGCTTAGTTCGCGGGGGGGCAGATACGCAGTATTTT
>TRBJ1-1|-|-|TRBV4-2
CASSQDRHLNTEAFF
TGTGCCAGCAGCCAAGATCGACACCTGAACACTGAAGCTTTCTTT
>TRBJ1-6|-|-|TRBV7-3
CASRLQGNNSPLHF
TGTGCCAGCAGATTACAGGGAAATAATTCACCCCTCCACTTT
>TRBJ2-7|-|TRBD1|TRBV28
CASSTGQGVVHEQYF
TGTGCCAGCAGTACCGGACAGGGGGTGGTCCACGAGCAGTACTTC
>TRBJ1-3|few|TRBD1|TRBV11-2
CASSLSAVDRRAGNTIYF
TGTGCCAGCAGCCTTAGTGCGGTGGACAGGAGAGCCGGAAACACCATATATTTT
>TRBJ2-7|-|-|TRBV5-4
CASSLSGSAGYEQYF
TGTGCCAGCAGCTTGTCCGGCTCCGCGGGATACGAGCAGTACTTC
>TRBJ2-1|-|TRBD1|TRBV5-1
CASSLGAGTGTYNEQFF
TGCGCCAGCAGCTTGGGGGCCGGGACAGGGACCTACAATGAGCAGTTCTTC
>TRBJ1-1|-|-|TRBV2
CASSPLTIPRNTEAFF
TGTGCCAGCAGTCCGTTAACTATACCTCGGAACACTGAAGCTTTCTTT
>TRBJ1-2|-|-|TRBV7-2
CASSPRNDYGYTF
TGTGCCAGCAGCCCGCGTAATGACTATGGCTACACCTTC
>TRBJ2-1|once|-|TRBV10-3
CATQRAAGDLLSGNEQFF
TGTGCCACCCAACGGGCGGCAGGGGACCTGCTTTCGGGCAATGAGCAGTTCTTC
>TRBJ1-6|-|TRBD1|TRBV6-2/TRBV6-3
CASSFMTGVYSPLHF
TGTGCCAGCAGCTTCATGACAGGGGTTTATTCACCCCTCCACTTT
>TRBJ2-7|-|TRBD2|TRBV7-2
CASSSASGGALYEQYF
TGTGCCAGCAGCTCCGCTAGCGGGGGGGCTCTGTACGAGCAGTACTTC
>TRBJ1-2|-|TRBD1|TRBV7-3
CASSSAPGGANYGYTF
TGTGCCAGCAGCTCCGCTCCAGGGGGCGCAAACTATGGCTACACCTTC
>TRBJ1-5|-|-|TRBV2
CASSEEAGGNQPQHF
TGTGCCAGCAGTGAAGAGGCTGGAGGAAATCAGCCCCAGCATTTT
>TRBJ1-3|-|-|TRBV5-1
CASSPGVSGNTIYF
TGCGCCAGCAGCCCGGGGGTCTCTGGAAACACCATATATTTT
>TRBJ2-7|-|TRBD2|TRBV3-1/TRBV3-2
CATRTSGGSDEQYF
TGTGCCACCCGGACTAGCGGGGGATCGGACGAGCAGTACTTC
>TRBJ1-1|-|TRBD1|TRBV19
CASSTIRDRGNTEAFF
TGTGCCAGTAGTACAATCCGGGACAGGGGGAACACTGAAGCTTTCTTT
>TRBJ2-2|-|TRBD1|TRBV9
CASSRQGWGGELFF
TGTGCCAGCAGTCGACAGGGATGGGGCGGGGAGCTGTTTTTT
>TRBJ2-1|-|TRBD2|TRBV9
CASSVGGGASSYNEQFF
TGTGCCAGCAGCGTAGGCGGGGGGGCCAGCTCCTACAATGAGCAGTTCTTC
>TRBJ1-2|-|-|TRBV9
CASSVATLPNYGYTF
TGTGCCAGCAGCGTAGCTACCCTACCTAACTATGGCTACACCTTC
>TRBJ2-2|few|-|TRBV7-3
CASKTSLNTGELFF
TGTGCCAGCAAGACTAGTCTTAACACCGGGGAGCTGTTTTTT
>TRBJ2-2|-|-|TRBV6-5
CASSAESTGELFF
TGTGCCAGCAGCGCTGAGAGCACCGGGGAGCTGTTTTTT
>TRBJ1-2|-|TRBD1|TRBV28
CASSLEVQGSGYTF
TGTGCCAGCAGTTTAGAGGTACAGGGGTCTGGCTACACCTTC
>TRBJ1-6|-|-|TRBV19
CASHLGRGLSSPLHF
TGTGCCAGTCATCTAGGGCGGGGGTTAAGCTCACCCCTCCACTTT
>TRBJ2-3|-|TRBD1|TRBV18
CASSPGTVTDTQYF
TGTGCCAGCTCACCAGGGACAGTGACAGATACGCAGTATTTT
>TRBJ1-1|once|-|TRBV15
CATSRGGTDTEAFF
TGTGCCACCAGCAGAGGAGGCACGGACACTGAAGCTTTCTTT
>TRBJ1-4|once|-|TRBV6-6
CASRTQGFANEKLFF
TGTGCCAGCAGAACTCAGGGGTTCGCTAATGAAAAACTGTTTTTT
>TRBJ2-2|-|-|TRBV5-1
CASSLTDNTGELFF
TGCGCCAGCAGCTTGACAGATAACACCGGGGAGCTGTTTTTT
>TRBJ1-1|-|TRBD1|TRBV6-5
CASSQQGASLTEAFF
TGTGCCAGCAGCCAACAGGGGGCGAGCTTGACTGAAGCTTTCTTT
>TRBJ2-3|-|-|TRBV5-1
CASSSYREGSTDTQYF
TGCGCCAGCAGCTCCTACAGGGAGGGTAGCACAGATACGCAGTATTTT
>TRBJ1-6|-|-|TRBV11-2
CASSLGDYNSPLHF
TGTGCCAGCAGCTTAGGCGACTATAATTCACCCCTCCACTTT
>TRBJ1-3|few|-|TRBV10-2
CASRHNRQSSYF
TGCGCCAGCAGGCATAATAGACAGTCTTCGTATTTT
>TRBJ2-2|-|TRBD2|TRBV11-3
CASSSRAGGDTGELFF
TGTGCCAGCAGCTCCCGGGCGGGGGGGGACACCGGGGAGCTGTTTTTT
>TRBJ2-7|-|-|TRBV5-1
CASSLEVGGSNEQYF
TGCGCCAGCAGCTTGGAGGTTGGAGGGAGTAACGAGCAGTACTTC
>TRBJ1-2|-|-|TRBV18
CASSPPGPWPPTSNGYTF
TGTGCCAGCTCACCACCGGGCCCCTGGCCACCTACCTCAAATGGCTACACCTTC
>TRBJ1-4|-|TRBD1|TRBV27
CASGGDRVYEKLFF
TGTGCCAGCGGGGGGGACAGGGTTTATGAAAAACTGTTTTTT
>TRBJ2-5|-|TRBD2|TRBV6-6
CATKLAGDQETQYF
TGTGCCACCAAACTAGCGGGGGACCAAGAGACCCAGTACTTC